This TCR beta chain was sequenced in a study of blood T cells in healthy people across ages. Study-wide background: Roughly one uniquely barcoded beta molecule per two T cells was captured. General study findings and limits: Total diversity from one million sequenced T cells was likely underestimated.

Peripheral blood was drawn, about 10 milliliters per donor. Germline V gives CDR1 SGHTA, CDR2 FQGNSA. The CDR3 consists of 15 residues. Trimming took 2 bases from V and 1 from J; bases not matched to a gene: 2. Primers used in a second PCR of about 7 to 11 cycles were a sample-barcoded 5' primer and a J-beta primer mix. Every single cDNA molecule received a tag from a template-switch adaptor with 12 random nucleotides. TCRdb reanalysed the 5' RACE reads using MiXCR and keeps one entry per CDR3 protein. The sample carries about 680,000 distinct CDR3 sequences, about 52% recorded once. A few counts support this clonotype. Its antigen is unknown.

The source material was blood. This receptor was identified in an older woman in good health. The chain uses TRBV7-2 and TRBJ2-1; 7 nucleotides match TRBD1. The CDR3 nucleotides read TGTGCCAGCAGCTTACGGGGACAGTCCTACAATGAGCAGTTCTTC. It is translated as CASSLRGQSYNEQFF.